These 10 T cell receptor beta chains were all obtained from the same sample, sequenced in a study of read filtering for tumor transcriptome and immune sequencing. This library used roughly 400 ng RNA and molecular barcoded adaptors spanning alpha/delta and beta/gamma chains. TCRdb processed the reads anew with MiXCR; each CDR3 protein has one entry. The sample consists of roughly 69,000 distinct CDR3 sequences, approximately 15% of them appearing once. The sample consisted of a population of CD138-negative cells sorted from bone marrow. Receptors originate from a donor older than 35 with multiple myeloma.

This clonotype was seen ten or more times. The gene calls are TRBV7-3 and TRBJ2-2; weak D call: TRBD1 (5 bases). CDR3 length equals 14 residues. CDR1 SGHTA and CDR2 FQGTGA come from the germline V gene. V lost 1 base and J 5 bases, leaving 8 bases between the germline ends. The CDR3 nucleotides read TGTGCCAGCAGCTTAATAGGGGATACCGGGGAGCTGTTTTTT. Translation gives CASSLIGDTGELFF. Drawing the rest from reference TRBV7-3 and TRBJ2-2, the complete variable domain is GAGVSQTPSNKVTEKGKYVELRCDPISGHTALYWYRQSLGQGPEFLIYFQGTGAADDSGLPNDRFFAVRPEGSVSTLKIQRTERGDSAVYLCASSLIGDTGELFFGEGSRLTVL.

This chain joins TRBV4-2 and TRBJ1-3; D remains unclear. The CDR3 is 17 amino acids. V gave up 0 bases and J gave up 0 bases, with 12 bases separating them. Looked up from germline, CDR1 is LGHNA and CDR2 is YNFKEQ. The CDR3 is CASSQEMRGSSGNTIYF. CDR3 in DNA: TGTGCCAGCAGCCAAGAGATGCGGGGATCCTCTGGAAACACCATATATTTT.

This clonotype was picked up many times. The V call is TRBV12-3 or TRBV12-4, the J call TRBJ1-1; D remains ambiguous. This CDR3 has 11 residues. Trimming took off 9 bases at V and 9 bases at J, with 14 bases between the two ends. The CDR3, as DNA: TGTGCCAGTCGGACTGAGTCTCAAGCTTTCTTT. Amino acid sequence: CASRTESQAFF.

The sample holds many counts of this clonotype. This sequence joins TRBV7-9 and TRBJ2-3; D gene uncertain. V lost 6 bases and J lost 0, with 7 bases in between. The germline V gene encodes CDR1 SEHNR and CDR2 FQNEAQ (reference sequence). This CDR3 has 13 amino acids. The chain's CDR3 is CASRASSTDTQYF. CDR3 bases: TGTGCCAGCAGGGCATCGAGCACAGATACGCAGTATTTT.

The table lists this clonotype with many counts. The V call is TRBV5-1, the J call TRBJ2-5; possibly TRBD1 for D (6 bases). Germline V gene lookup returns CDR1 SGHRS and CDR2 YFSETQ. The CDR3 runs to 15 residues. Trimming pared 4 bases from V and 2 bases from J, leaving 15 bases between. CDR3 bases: TGCGCCAGCAGCATTTCCGGGACACCTCAAGAGACCCAGTACTTC. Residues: CASSISGTPQETQYF.

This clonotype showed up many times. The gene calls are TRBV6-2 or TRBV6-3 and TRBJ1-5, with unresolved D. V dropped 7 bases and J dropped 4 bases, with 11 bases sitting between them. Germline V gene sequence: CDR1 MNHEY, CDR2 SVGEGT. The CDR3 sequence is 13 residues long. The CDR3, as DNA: TGTGCCAGCACTGAGTCGGCGAATCAGCCCCAGCATTTT. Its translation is CASTESANQPQHF.

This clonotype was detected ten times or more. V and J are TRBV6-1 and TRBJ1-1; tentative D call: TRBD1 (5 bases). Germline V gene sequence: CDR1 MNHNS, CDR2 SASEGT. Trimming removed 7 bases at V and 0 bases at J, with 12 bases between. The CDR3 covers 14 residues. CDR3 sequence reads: CASTGQGMNTEAFF. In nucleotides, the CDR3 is TGTGCCAGCACAGGGCAGGGAATGAACACTGAAGCTTTCTTT.

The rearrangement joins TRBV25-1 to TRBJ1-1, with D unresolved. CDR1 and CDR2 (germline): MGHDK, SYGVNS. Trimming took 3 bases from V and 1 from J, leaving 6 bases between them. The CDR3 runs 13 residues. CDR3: CASSDPWNTEAFF. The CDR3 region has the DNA TGTGCCAGCAGTGATCCATGGAACACTGAAGCTTTCTTT.

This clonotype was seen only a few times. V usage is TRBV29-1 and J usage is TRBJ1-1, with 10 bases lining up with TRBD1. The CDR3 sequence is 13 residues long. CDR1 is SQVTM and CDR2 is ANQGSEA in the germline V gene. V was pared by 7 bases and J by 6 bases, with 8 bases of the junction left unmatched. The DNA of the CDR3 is TGCAGCGGGATGGGACAGGGGAATTCTGAAGCTTTCTTT. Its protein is CSGMGQGNSEAFF.

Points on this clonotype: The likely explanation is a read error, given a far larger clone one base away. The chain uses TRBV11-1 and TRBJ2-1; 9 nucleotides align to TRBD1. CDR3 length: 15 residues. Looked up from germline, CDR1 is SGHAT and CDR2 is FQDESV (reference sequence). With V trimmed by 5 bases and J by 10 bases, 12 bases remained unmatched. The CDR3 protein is CASSTPGQGLYEQFF. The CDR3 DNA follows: TGTGCCAGCAGCACACCGGGACAGGGTTTGTACGAGCAGTTCTTC.